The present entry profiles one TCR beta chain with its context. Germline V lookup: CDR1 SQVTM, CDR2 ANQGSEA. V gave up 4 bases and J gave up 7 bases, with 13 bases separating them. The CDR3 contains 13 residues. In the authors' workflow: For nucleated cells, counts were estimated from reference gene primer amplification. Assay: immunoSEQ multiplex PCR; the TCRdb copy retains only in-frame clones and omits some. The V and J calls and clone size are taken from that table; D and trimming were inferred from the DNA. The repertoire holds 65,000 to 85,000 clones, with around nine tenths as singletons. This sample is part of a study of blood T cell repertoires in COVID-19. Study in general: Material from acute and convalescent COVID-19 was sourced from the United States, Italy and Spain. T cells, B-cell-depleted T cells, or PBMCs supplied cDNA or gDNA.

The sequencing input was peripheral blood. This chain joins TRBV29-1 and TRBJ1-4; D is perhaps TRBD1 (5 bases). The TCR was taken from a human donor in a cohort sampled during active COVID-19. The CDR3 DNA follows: TGCAGCGTTGTTGGCCAGGGAGGTGAAAAACTGTTTTTT. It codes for CSVVGQGGEKLFF.